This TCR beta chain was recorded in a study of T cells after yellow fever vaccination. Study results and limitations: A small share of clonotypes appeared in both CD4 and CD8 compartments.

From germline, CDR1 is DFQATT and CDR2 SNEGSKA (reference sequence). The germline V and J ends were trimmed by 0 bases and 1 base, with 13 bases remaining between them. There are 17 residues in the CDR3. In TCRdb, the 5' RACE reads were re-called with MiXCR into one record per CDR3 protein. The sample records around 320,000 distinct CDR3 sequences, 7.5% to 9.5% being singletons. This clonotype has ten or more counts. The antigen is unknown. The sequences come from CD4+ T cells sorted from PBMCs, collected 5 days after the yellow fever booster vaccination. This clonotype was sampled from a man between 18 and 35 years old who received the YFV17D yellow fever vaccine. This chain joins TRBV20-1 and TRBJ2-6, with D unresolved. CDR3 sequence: CSARDSGILSGANVLTF. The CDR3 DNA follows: TGCAGTGCTAGAGATTCGGGTATACTATCTGGGGCCAACGTCCTGACTTTC.